The 12 T cell receptor beta chains below come from one sample, sequenced in a study of beta chain features in type 1 diabetes. Sequencing targeted expressed TCRB transcripts, as all isolated RNA had been reverse transcribed. Generated by immunoSEQ multiplex PCR, the TCRdb table keeps only in-frame clones and is missing some. The sample yields hundreds of thousands of clones, roughly 15% seen once. The sequenced sample was naive CD4+ T cells from blood. Receptor source: a man aged 18 to 35 in good health.

This sequence joins TRBV25-1 and TRBJ2-4; D assignment may be TRBD1 or TRBD2 (5 bases each). CDR1 is MGHDK and CDR2 is SYGVNS in the germline V gene. V lost 8 bases, J lost 8 bases, and 19 bases lay in between. The CDR3 is made up of 14 amino acids. Here the CDR3 reads CASGKPGPGYIQYF. The DNA of the CDR3 is TGTGCCAGCGGTAAACCGGGGCCGGGATACATTCAGTACTTC.

V is TRBV29-1 and J is TRBJ2-2; TRBD2 might be the D (5 bases). The CDR3 loop spans 13 amino acids. From germline, CDR1 is SQVTM and CDR2 ANQGSEA. The V end was cut by 6 bases, the J end by 8 bases, with 16 bases between. CDR3 amino acids: CSVGNLQVGELFF. In DNA form, the CDR3 reads TGCAGCGTCGGGAACTTGCAGGTTGGGGAGCTGTTTTTT.

This clone was seen a handful of times. The chain combines TRBV6-6 with TRBJ1-1, with D unclear. The CDR3 has 14 amino acids. Trimming pared 4 bases from V and 2 bases from J, leaving 11 bases between. Germline V gives CDR1 MNHNY, CDR2 SVGAGI (reference sequence). The CDR3 spells CASSLGQINTEAFF. The DNA of the CDR3 is TGTGCCAGCAGTTTAGGCCAGATAAACACTGAAGCTTTCTTT.

Worth noting for this clone: Its ends do not fully match the called genes, so a read error is possible. The J gene is TRBJ2-7, the V gene TRBV7-2; perhaps TRBD2 as D (6 bases). Germline V lookup: CDR1 SGHTA, CDR2 FQGNSA. This CDR3 region has 13 residues. The CDR3 reads CASSIDRDSREHF. CDR3 nucleotide sequence: TGTGCCAGCAGCATAGACCGGGACTCAAGGGAGCACTTC.

J is TRBJ2-2 and V is TRBV19; unclear D gene. In germline, CDR1 is LNHDA, CDR2 SQIVND (reference sequence). The CDR3 covers 14 residues. Trimming cost V 1 base and J 3 bases, with 6 bases left between them. The CDR3 sequence is CASSIGRYTGELFF. DNA for the CDR3: TGTGCCAGTAGTATAGGCAGATACACCGGGGAGCTGTTTTTT.

The chain uses TRBV19 and TRBJ2-4; maybe TRBD2 (6 bases). Trimming pared 7 bases from V and 6 bases from J, leaving 19 bases between. The CDR3 length is 15 residues. Germline CDR1 is LNHDA and CDR2 is SQIVND (reference sequence). The CDR3 here is CASNRRDMGGNIQYF. CDR3 bases: TGTGCCAGTAATCGGAGGGATATGGGTGGAAACATTCAGTACTTC. Drawing the rest from reference TRBV19 and TRBJ2-4, the complete variable domain is DGGITQSPKYLFRKEGQNVTLSCEQNLNHDAMYWYRQDPGQGLRLIYYSQIVNDFQKGDIAEGYSVSREKKESFPLTVTSAQKNPTAFYLCASNRRDMGGNIQYFGAGTRLSVL.

J is TRBJ2-1 and V is TRBV5-6; 7 bases fit TRBD1. V trimming: 1 base; J trimming: 4 bases; junction bases outside the gene matches: 8. The germline V gene encodes CDR1 SGHDT and CDR2 YYEEEE. The CDR3 contains 16 residues. Here the CDR3 DNA reads TGTGCCAGCAGCTTGAGGCTTGGACAGGAGTACAATGAGCAGTTCTTC. Encoded protein: CASSLRLGQEYNEQFF.

CDR3 amino acids: CAIRKGLGYTF. The CDR3 DNA sequence: TGTGCCATCCGTAAGGGGCTTGGCTACACCTTC. The chain employs TRBV10-3 and TRBJ1-2; TRBD1 might be the D (5 bases). CDR3 size: 11 residues. Looked up from germline, CDR1 is ENHRY and CDR2 is SYGVKD. The V end was cut by 8 bases, the J end by 7 bases, with 11 bases between.

Only a few counts were recorded for this clone. The V call is TRBV7-9, the J call TRBJ1-1; D remains ambiguous. The CDR3 length is 11 residues. Trimming took 2 bases from V and 6 from J, leaving 4 bases between them. CDR1 and CDR2 from the germline V gene are SEHNR and FQNEAQ (reference sequence). DNA for the CDR3: TGTGCCAGCAGCTTAAACCCTGAAGCTTTCTTT. The encoded protein is CASSLNPEAFF.

In its sample, this clone was seen a few times. The chain recombines TRBV5-1 with TRBJ2-7, with TRBD2 matching 13 bases. The V and J ends lost 6 bases and 5 bases, in that order; junction bases with no gene match: 5. This CDR3 has 14 residues. CDR1 and CDR2 from the germline V gene are SGHRS and YFSETQ. In DNA form, the CDR3 reads TGCGCCAGCACCCCCGGGACTAGCGGGAACGAGCAGTACTTC. This translates into CASTPGTSGNEQYF.

This clone came up a few times. This rearrangement joins TRBV15 to TRBJ1-2, with TRBD1 as a possible D gene (5 bases). Germline loops: CDR1 LNHNV, CDR2 YYDKDF (reference sequence). Trimming removed 6 bases at V and 3 bases at J, with 11 bases between. This CDR3 comprises 13 residues. CDR3 bases: TGTGCCACCAGGGGCAGAGGGGACTATGGCTACACCTTC. Translating it yields CATRGRGDYGYTF.

The gene calls are TRBV4-3 and TRBJ2-7; D remains ambiguous. The germline V and J ends were trimmed by 1 base and 4 bases, with 14 bases remaining between them. Germline CDR1 reads LGHNA; CDR2 reads YSLEER. This CDR3 region has 15 residues. Here the CDR3 DNA reads TGCGCCAGCAGCCAAGCTCCCGGGTGGAAGTACGAGCAGTACTTC. Translating it yields CASSQAPGWKYEQYF.